This T cell receptor beta chain was captured by sequencing in a study of T-cell reconstitution after alpha-beta-depleted transplantation in children. Construction of the TCRbeta library involved unique molecular identifiers. TCRdb re-called the PCR reads through MiXCR, storing one row per CDR3 protein. The table has roughly 170,000 distinct CDR3 sequences, 6% to 7% seen once. The CDR3 is made up of 16 amino acids. The trim removed 7 bases at V and 1 base at J, leaving 14 bases unmatched. The V gene's germline CDR1 is SGHRS and CDR2 YFSETQ. The V call is TRBV5-1, the J call TRBJ2-7; TRBD2 agrees at 7 bases. The clonotype comes from a human donor who donated a stem cell graft to a child with Wiskott-Aldrich syndrome. The input for sequencing was PBMCs from the stem cell graft donor, taken from the stem cell graft. The CDR3 loop is CASSPLAAGLSYEQYF. DNA of the CDR3: TGCGCCAGCTCGCCCTTGGCAGCGGGGCTATCCTACGAGCAGTACTTC.